The T cell receptor (beta chain) under discussion was sequenced for a study of CD8+CD57+ T cells in acquired aplastic anemia. Study in general: When averaged, DNA from sorted CD4+ and CD8+ cells came to around 3 ug. Study results and caveats: Patients and controls were found to share roughly 31 CD8+ CDR3 sequences. Patients versus controls showed no significant CD8+ Simpson's diversity difference.

Sequencing was done on patients that had shown CD8+CD57+ cell expansion by flow cytometry. Receipt of therapy had not occurred in any patient by the time of blood sampling. The CDR3 is 14 residues long. The ends were cut back, 1 base at V and 9 bases at J, with 16 bases in the middle. The V gene's germline CDR1 is SNHLY and CDR2 FYNNEI. About this clonotype itself: Its matching antigen is unknown.

CDR3 and TCR beta VDJ profiling relied on a genomic DNA template. One entry per CDR3 protein results from TCRdb running MiXCR on the reads. Among over 150,000 distinct CDR3 sequences, less than 60% were seen once, and the ten largest hold 2.5% to 3.5%. The receptor was isolated from a human donor with aplastic anemia. Sequencing was done on a sample of sorted CD4+, CD8+, or CD8+CD57+ T cells (not recorded which) from PBMCs. The chain is built from TRBV2 and TRBJ2-7; perhaps TRBD1 as D (5 bases). The CDR3, as DNA: TGTGCCAGCAGTGAAGTAGGTCCCCCTACAGGGCAGTACTTC. The encoded protein is CASSEVGPPTGQYF.